This T cell receptor (beta chain) is drawn from a study of blood T cell repertoires in COVID-19. Study-level background: PBMCs, B-cell-depleted T cells, or T cells were the source of the cDNA or gDNA that made up the material.

This clone occurred a few times. The assay was immunoSEQ multiplex PCR, and TCRdb's table has in-frame clones only and misses some. The repertoire includes 90,000 to 110,000 clones, about four fifths of them detected once, and approximately 15% sits in the top ten. Germline lookup yields CDR1 LGHNA and CDR2 YSLEER. Trimming pared 1 base from V and 4 bases from J, leaving 10 bases between. The CDR3 runs to 15 residues. This chain connects TRBV4-3 to TRBJ2-2; D unclear. This TCR was sampled from a woman of 80 years or more with acute or convalescent COVID-19. Input material: peripheral blood. The CDR3 DNA is TGCGCCAGCAGCCAAGGCGGCCGGAGCACCGGGGAGCTGTTTTTT. This encodes CASSQGGRSTGELFF.